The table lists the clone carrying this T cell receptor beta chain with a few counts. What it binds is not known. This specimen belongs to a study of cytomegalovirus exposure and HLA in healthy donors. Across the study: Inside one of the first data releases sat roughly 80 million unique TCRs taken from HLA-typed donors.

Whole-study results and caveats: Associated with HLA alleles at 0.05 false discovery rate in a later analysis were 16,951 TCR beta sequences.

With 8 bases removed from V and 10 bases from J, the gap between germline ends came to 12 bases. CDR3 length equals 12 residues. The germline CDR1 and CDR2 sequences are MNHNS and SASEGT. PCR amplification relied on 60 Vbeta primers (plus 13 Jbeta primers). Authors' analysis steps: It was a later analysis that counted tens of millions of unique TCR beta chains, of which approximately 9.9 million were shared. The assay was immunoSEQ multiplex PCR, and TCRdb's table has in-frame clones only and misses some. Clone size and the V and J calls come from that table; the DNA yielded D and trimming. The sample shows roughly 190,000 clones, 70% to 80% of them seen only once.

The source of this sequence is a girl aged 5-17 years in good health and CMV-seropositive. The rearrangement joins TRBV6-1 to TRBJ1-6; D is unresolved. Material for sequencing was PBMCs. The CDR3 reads CASSLGESPLHF. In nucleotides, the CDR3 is TGTGCCAGCTCCCTGGGAGAATCACCCCTCCACTTT.